The source of this T cell receptor (beta chain) is a study of blood T cell repertoires in COVID-19. Produced via immunoSEQ multiplex PCR; TCRdb's table is partial and in-frame only. Here the sample spans hundreds of thousands of clones, approximately 85% being singletons. CDR1 and CDR2 from the germline V gene are MNHEY and SMNVEV (reference sequence). There are 13 residues in the CDR3. V was cut by 6 bases and J by 4 bases, with 13 bases left in between. Recovery among Cohort 3 donors was established by two negative PCRs, clearance, or symptom resolution. This clonotype was sampled from a young man who had recovered from COVID-19. The sequencing input was PBMCs or T cells enriched from blood (not recorded which). This chain uses TRBV27 with TRBJ2-7; D is undetermined. The CDR3 sequence: CASRALFPYEQYF. The CDR3 nucleotides read TGTGCCAGCAGAGCCCTCTTTCCTTACGAGCAGTACTTC.